This T cell receptor beta chain was documented in a study of blood T cell repertoires in COVID-19. Overall study context: The origin of the acute and convalescent COVID-19 samples was the United States, Italy and Spain. The analysed material was cDNA or gDNA that came from T cells, B-cell-depleted T cells, or PBMCs.

The authors' processing: Quantification of nucleated cells was approximated via reference gene primer amplification. Assay: immunoSEQ multiplex PCR; the TCRdb copy retains only in-frame clones and omits some. V and J calls and clone size follow that table, whereas D and trimming were derived from the DNA. In the table there are some 140,000 clones, about 90% of which are singletons. V lost 4 bases to trimming and J lost 3 bases; unmatched junction nucleotides: 1. This CDR3 is built from 13 residues. Germline V gene data show CDR1 as MNHEY and CDR2 as SMNVEV (reference sequence). V gene TRBV27 combines with J gene TRBJ2-7; 9 bases are shared with TRBD1. Sample: peripheral blood. The sequence was obtained from a man aged 50 to 59 with acute or convalescent COVID-19. The CDR3 DNA reads as TGTGCCAGCAGTTGGGACAGGGACTACGAGCAGTACTTC. It translates to CASSWDRDYEQYF.